Shown below are 21 T cell receptor beta chains from a single sample sequenced in a study of human T cells and chemical hapten exposure. TCRdb processed the RACE reads anew with MiXCR; each CDR3 protein has one entry. Among 370,000 or so distinct CDR3 sequences, 4.8% were seen once, and the ten largest hold 2% to 2.5%. The sample's time point: patch test 1, 2 weeks after DPC sensitization. Treatment: therapeutic diphenylcyclopropenone sensitization with weekly scalp DPC. Material: whole blood, obtained in connection with sensitization to the hapten diphenylcyclopropenone (DPC). All receptors derive from a woman aged 45-59 years with alopecia areata. Some clones in this sample may be carry-over from other donors' samples.

This clonotype occurred many times. This chain uses TRBV27 with TRBJ1-3, with unresolved D. Trimming removed 5 bases from V and 0 bases from J, with 5 bases in between. Germline V CDR1 and CDR2: MNHEY, SMNVEV (reference sequence). The CDR3 loop spans 13 amino acids. CDR3 coding DNA: TGTGCCAGCAGTCAGTCCTCTGGAAACACCATATATTTT. Translated, it gives CASSQSSGNTIYF.

Many counts were recorded for this clonotype. V gene TRBV4-3 combines with J gene TRBJ1-2; TRBD1 aligns across 9 bases. The CDR3 runs 16 residues. The germline gives CDR1 LGHNA, CDR2 YSLEER. Germline trimming cut 0 bases from V and 6 bases from J; bases unmatched to any gene: 8. The CDR3 nucleotides read TGCGCCAGCAGCCAAGATGACAGGGGGGCCTTAAATGGCTACACCTTC. Protein: CASSQDDRGALNGYTF.

The table lists this clonotype with many counts. V is TRBV6-6 and J is TRBJ1-2; unclear D gene. This CDR3 spans 15 amino acids. CDR1 and CDR2 from the germline V gene are MNHNY and SVGAGI (reference sequence). V shed 5 bases and J shed 2 bases, with 15 bases lying between them. The CDR3 spells CASSHNRDRNYGYTF. The CDR3, as DNA: TGTGCCAGCAGTCACAACAGAGATCGGAACTATGGCTACACCTTC.

Only a few counts were recorded for this clonotype. The chain uses TRBV7-9 and TRBJ1-4, with D possibly being TRBD1 (6 bases). Trimming cost V 4 bases and J 5 bases, with 11 bases left between them. Per the germline V gene, CDR1 is SEHNR and CDR2 is FQNEAQ (reference sequence). The CDR3 has 14 amino acids. The CDR3 coding sequence is TGTGCCAGCAGCTCAGGACAGACAAATGAAAAACTGTTTTTT. This codes for CASSSGQTNEKLFF.

This clonotype was detected many times. The rearrangement uses TRBV4-2 and TRBJ2-1, with a weak D call TRBD2 (5 bases). CDR3 length: 16 residues. Germline CDR1 and CDR2: LGHNA and YNFKEQ. V was clipped by 1 base and J by 0 bases, with 10 bases between them. The CDR3 region is CASSQATGSSYNEQFF. The CDR3 bases are TGTGCCAGCAGCCAAGCGACGGGAAGCTCCTACAATGAGCAGTTCTTC.

This clonotype was recorded at least ten times. This sequence joins TRBV6-2 or TRBV6-3 and TRBJ2-1; D is possibly TRBD1 or TRBD2 (5 bases each). The CDR3 has 15 amino acids. Trimming removed 4 bases from V and 8 bases from J, with 18 bases in between. Germline V gene data show CDR1 as MNHEY and CDR2 as SVGEGT. The CDR3 bases are TGTGCCAGCAGTTCGCCGAGGGACCGAAAGGATGAGCAGTTCTTC. Encoded protein: CASSSPRDRKDEQFF.

This clonotype was recorded at least ten times. V and J are TRBV24-1 and TRBJ2-3; tentatively, D is TRBD1 (5 bases). Germline assignment: CDR1 KGHDR and CDR2 SFDVKD. CDR3 length: 15 amino acids. Trimming left V 1 base short and J 4 bases short, with 11 bases between. CDR3 in amino acids: CATSDLGVGSDTQYF. CDR3 DNA: TGTGCCACCAGTGATTTAGGGGTAGGATCAGATACGCAGTATTTT.

This clonotype was seen ten or more times. The CDR3 DNA reads as TGCGCCAGCCAAGGGCAGGGGAATTCACCCCTCCACTTT. Translating gives CASQGQGNSPLHF. The rearrangement joins TRBV5-1 to TRBJ1-6, with TRBD1 as a possible D gene (6 bases). The CDR3 has 13 residues. Germline CDR1 SGHRS, CDR2 YFSETQ. Trimming cost V 7 bases and J 7 bases, with 12 bases left between them.

This clonotype was seen only a few times. The J gene is TRBJ1-5, the V gene TRBV5-6; 9 positions match TRBD1. Germline trimming cut 4 bases from V and 0 bases from J; bases unmatched to any gene: 5. Germline V gene lookup returns CDR1 SGHDT and CDR2 YYEEEE. CDR3 length: 16 amino acids. The CDR3 loop reads CASSKDRGNSNQPQHF. The CDR3 region has the DNA TGTGCCAGCAGCAAGGACAGGGGAAATAGCAATCAGCCCCAGCATTTT.

This clonotype was observed at least ten times. The rearrangement joins TRBV2 to TRBJ1-1; TRBD1 aligns across 8 bases. V lost 5 bases to trimming and J lost 3 bases; unmatched junction nucleotides: 11. Per germline, CDR1 SNHLY and CDR2 FYNNEI. This CDR3 region has 16 residues. The chain's CDR3 is CASSQPQDRGDTEAFF. In nucleotides, the CDR3 is TGTGCCAGCAGTCAGCCCCAAGACAGGGGAGACACTGAAGCTTTCTTT.

J is TRBJ1-2 and V is TRBV10-2; weak D call: TRBD1 (6 bases). CDR1 and CDR2 from the germline V gene are WSHSY and SAAADI. The CDR3 is 14 residues long. The germline V and J ends were trimmed by 2 bases and 4 bases, with 11 bases remaining between them. The CDR3 DNA is TGCGCCAGCAGTGAGGGGGACACCGGCTATGGCTACACCTTC. It yields the protein CASSEGDTGYGYTF.

The chain carries TRBV18 and TRBJ1-4; a weak D match, TRBD1 (5 bases). Between the trimmed V and J ends, which lost 6 bases and 0 bases, there was a span of 11 bases. The CDR3 runs to 15 residues. The germline gives CDR1 KGHSH, CDR2 LQKENI. CDR3 in DNA: TGTGCCAGCTCGTTCGGGGCCTCAACTAATGAAAAACTGTTTTTT. It encodes CASSFGASTNEKLFF.

In its sample, this clonotype was seen many times. The chain links TRBV24-1 to TRBJ2-1; unclear D gene. V lost 1 base to trimming and J lost 7 bases, with 7 bases between them. There are 13 residues in the CDR3. Germline loops: CDR1 KGHDR, CDR2 SFDVKD. The CDR3 nucleotides are TGTGCCACCAGTGATTTAGGACGGAATGAGCAGTTCTTC. It specifies CATSDLGRNEQFF.

The chain recombines TRBV5-4 with TRBJ2-1; TRBD2 is a possible D gene (6 bases). Trimming took 0 bases from V and 8 from J, leaving 9 bases between them. The CDR3 runs 13 residues. Germline V CDR1 and CDR2: SGHNT, YYREEE (reference sequence). CDR3 nucleotides: TGTGCCAGCAGCTTGGGGACTAAGGATGAGCAGTTCTTC. Its protein is CASSLGTKDEQFF. The full variable domain, completed using reference TRBV5-4 and TRBJ2-1, is ETGVTQSPTHLIKTRGQQVTLRCSSQSGHNTVSWYQQALGQGPQFIFQYYREEENGRGNFPPRFSGLQFPNYSSELNVNALELDDSALYLCASSLGTKDEQFFGPGTRLTVL.

This clonotype was counted a few times. The V call is TRBV28, the J call TRBJ1-3; D call uncertain. The ends were cut back, 5 bases at V and 0 bases at J, with 8 bases in the middle. The germline V gene encodes CDR1 MDHEN and CDR2 SYDVKM. The CDR3 runs to 14 residues. DNA of the CDR3: TGTGCCAGCAGTCACCTCGCCTCTGGAAACACCATATATTTT. It translates to CASSHLASGNTIYF.

This clonotype showed up many times. The rearrangement uses TRBV5-6 and TRBJ2-7; 9 bases match TRBD1. The CDR3 has 12 amino acids. The V gene's germline CDR1 is SGHDT and CDR2 YYEEEE. The ends lost 3 bases at V and 6 bases at J; junction bases unmatched: 1. The CDR3 spells CASSWDRVEQYF. DNA for the CDR3: TGTGCCAGCAGCTGGGACAGGGTCGAGCAGTACTTC.

This clonotype appeared many times. The CDR3 reads CASSRPSDRPDTQYF. The CDR3 DNA sequence: TGCGCCAGCAGTCGACCTAGCGATCGGCCAGATACGCAGTATTTT. The V call is TRBV10-2, the J call TRBJ2-3; perhaps TRBD2 as D (6 bases). Trimming left V 5 bases short and J 4 bases short, with 16 bases between. There are 15 residues in the CDR3. Germline assignment: CDR1 WSHSY and CDR2 SAAADI.

The chain joins TRBV7-2 to TRBJ2-3; the D gene could be TRBD1 or TRBD2 (5 bases each). The CDR3 consists of 14 residues. Looked up from germline, CDR1 is SGHTA and CDR2 is FQGNSA. V lost 3 bases and J lost 3, with 10 bases in between. The CDR3, as DNA: TGTGCCAGCAGCTTGGGACCACTTACAGATACGCAGTATTTT. This codes for CASSLGPLTDTQYF.

This chain connects TRBV28 to TRBJ2-7; 10 bases agree with TRBD2. In germline, CDR1 is MDHEN, CDR2 SYDVKM. V lost 8 bases, J lost 7 bases, and 2 bases stayed unmatched. CDR3 size: 11 residues. The CDR3 nucleotides read TGTGCCAGCCAGCGGGAGGGTGAGCAGTACTTC. Encoded protein: CASQREGEQYF.

This clonotype was detected many times. The chain recombines TRBV15 with TRBJ1-2; 10 bases fit TRBD1. The V gene end was trimmed by 3 bases and the J gene end by 4 bases; junction bases not matched to a gene: 5. The V gene's germline CDR1 is LNHNV and CDR2 YYDKDF (reference sequence). The CDR3 runs to 15 residues. The CDR3 reads CATSSRQGAPYGYTF. For the CDR3, the DNA is TGTGCCACCAGCAGTAGACAGGGGGCACCCTATGGCTACACCTTC.

This clonotype was counted ten times or more. The chain carries TRBV30 and TRBJ2-7; no clear D gene. CDR3 size: 13 residues. Trimming took off 2 bases at V and 3 bases at J, with 11 bases between the two ends. The germline V gene has CDR1 GTSNPN and CDR2 SVGIG (reference sequence). The CDR3 protein is CAWSPTPVYEQYF. CDR3 sequence (DNA): TGTGCCTGGAGTCCGACACCCGTCTACGAGCAGTACTTC.